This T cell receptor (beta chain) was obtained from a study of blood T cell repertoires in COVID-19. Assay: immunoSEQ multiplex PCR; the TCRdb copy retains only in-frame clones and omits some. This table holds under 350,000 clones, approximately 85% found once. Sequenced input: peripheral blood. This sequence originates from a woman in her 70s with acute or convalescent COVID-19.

CDR3 sequence reads: CASTVDRGGTQYF. The DNA for the CDR3 is TGCGCCAGCACCGTGGACAGGGGAGGGACCCAGTACTTC. V is TRBV5-1 and J is TRBJ2-5; 9 bases map to TRBD1. Germline loops: CDR1 SGHRS, CDR2 YFSETQ. The CDR3 covers 13 residues. V gave up 6 bases and J gave up 7 bases; unmatched junction bases: 7.